A selection of T cell receptor beta chains follows, all from one sample in a study of blood T cell repertoires in COVID-19. The table came from immunoSEQ multiplex PCR; TCRdb's copy has only in-frame clones and leaves some out. The sample has fewer than 85,000 clones, around 87% seen once. The sequencing sample was made of peripheral blood. The receptors here all came from a middle-aged man with active COVID-19. CDR3s include the opening cysteine and the closing phenylalanine or tryptophan. Each record gives: CDR3 length, J gene, V gene, clone size, D gene, CDR3 DNA, CDR3 protein. The D gene is left open where the match is weak. For some rows the clone size is stated as once, few or many, or as a class when expanded; others skip it.

length: 14; J: TRBJ1-2; V: TRBV6-6; size: .; D: .; DNA: TGTGCCAGCAGGGGGGCCCATGGAATGGATGGCTACACCTTC; CDR3: CASRGAHGMDGYTF
length: 14; J: TRBJ2-5; V: TRBV19; size: once; D: .; DNA: TGTGCCAGTAGTTACGCCGGGACTCAAGAGACCCAGTACTTC; CDR3: CASSYAGTQETQYF
length: 16; J: TRBJ2-7; V: TRBV6-6; size: .; D: .; DNA: TGTGCCAGCAGTTACTCACCCCGGGACAACTCCTACGAGCAGTACTTC; CDR3: CASSYSPRDNSYEQYF
length: 14; J: TRBJ2-3; V: TRBV7-9; size: .; D: .; DNA: TGTGCCAGCAGCTTTTCATCCCCGCGAGATACGCAGTATTTT; CDR3: CASSFSSPRDTQYF
length: 17; J: TRBJ1-2; V: TRBV18; size: .; D: TRBD1; DNA: TGTGCCAGCTCACCCTCCGGGACAGGGTTTGAAAGTGATGGCTACACCTTC; CDR3: CASSPSGTGFESDGYTF
length: 14; J: TRBJ1-6; V: TRBV30; size: few; D: TRBD1; DNA: TGTGCCTGGAGTGTACCCAGGGGGTCTTCACCCCTCCACTTT; CDR3: CAWSVPRGSSPLHF
length: 15; J: TRBJ2-1; V: TRBV19; size: .; D: TRBD2; DNA: TGTGCCAGTAGTGCGGGACTAGCGGGAGCCAATGAGCAGTTCTTC; CDR3: CASSAGLAGANEQFF
length: 14; J: TRBJ2-1; V: TRBV28; size: once; D: TRBD2; DNA: TGTGCCAGCAGTCGCGGGGGGGGTTACAATGAGCAGTTCTTC; CDR3: CASSRGGGYNEQFF
length: 15; J: TRBJ1-1; V: TRBV18; size: .; D: TRBD1; DNA: TGTGCCAGCTCGGCACAGGGGGCCCCGGACACTGAAGCTTTCTTT; CDR3: CASSAQGAPDTEAFF
length: 16; J: TRBJ2-2; V: TRBV9; size: .; D: .; DNA: TGTGCCAGCAGCGTAGAGGCGGCAGGGGAGACCGGGGAGCTGTTTTTT; CDR3: CASSVEAAGETGELFF
length: 17; J: TRBJ2-3; V: TRBV19; size: .; D: TRBD2; DNA: TGTGCCAGTAGTAACTCGATAGCGGGAGGGCCCACAGATACGCAGTATTTT; CDR3: CASSNSIAGGPTDTQYF
length: 14; J: TRBJ2-7; V: TRBV27; size: .; D: TRBD1; DNA: TGTGCCAGCAGTCCTAATGACAGGGCCTACGAGCAGTACTTC; CDR3: CASSPNDRAYEQYF
length: 17; J: TRBJ2-5; V: TRBV5-3; size: .; D: TRBD2; DNA: TGTGCCAGAAGCTCGGGCCGACTAGCGGGAGCGAGGGAGACCCAGTACTTC; CDR3: CARSSGRLAGARETQYF
length: 15; J: TRBJ2-7; V: TRBV5-6; size: once; D: TRBD1; DNA: TGTGCCAGCAGCCTAGGACAGGGGGCAACCTACGAGCAGTACTTC; CDR3: CASSLGQGATYEQYF
length: 15; J: TRBJ1-1; V: TRBV5-4; size: .; D: TRBD1; DNA: TGTGCCAGCAGCTCCTCCGGGACAGGGAACACTGAAGCTTTCTTT; CDR3: CASSSSGTGNTEAFF
length: 15; J: TRBJ2-5; V: TRBV30; size: .; D: TRBD1; DNA: TGTGCCTGGAGGCCCCCCGACAGGGATCGGGAGACCCAGTACTTC; CDR3: CAWRPPDRDRETQYF